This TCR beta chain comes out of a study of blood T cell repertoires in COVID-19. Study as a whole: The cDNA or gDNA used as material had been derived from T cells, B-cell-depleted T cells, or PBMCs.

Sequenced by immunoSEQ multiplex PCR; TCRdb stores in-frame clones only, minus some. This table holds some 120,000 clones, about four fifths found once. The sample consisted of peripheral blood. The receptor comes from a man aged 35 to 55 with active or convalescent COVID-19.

CDR3 amino acids: CSVVPLTGALYNEQFF. CDR3 bases: TGCAGCGTTGTGCCGCTGACAGGGGCGCTCTACAATGAGCAGTTCTTC. The V call is TRBV29-1, the J call TRBJ2-1, with 8 bases matching TRBD1. Looked up from germline, CDR1 is SQVTM and CDR2 is ANQGSEA. The ends lost 4 bases at V and 3 bases at J; junction bases unmatched: 11. The length of the CDR3 is 16 residues.